This T cell receptor beta chain was sequenced for a study of cytomegalovirus exposure and HLA in healthy donors (dated by TCRdb to the late 2010s). About the study as a whole: According to a later analysis, the roughly 120 validation repertoires were produced on the same platform as the 700 or so repertoires of the first cohort. The study was designed to test whether signatures of past pathogen exposure could be identified by cataloging public T cell receptors. Along with the approximately 650-subject first cohort, a separate validation cohort of over 90 different subjects was used. High-throughput TCR immunosequencing, statistical association of individual TCRs with disease status, and machine learning were combined to predict cytomegalovirus infection status.

Sequences SGDLS (CDR1) and YYNGEE (CDR2) are obtained from the germline V gene. V was cut back by 0 bases and J by 1 base, leaving a gap of 12 bases between them. Inclusive of the bounding cysteine and phenylalanine, the CDR3 is 16 residues long. The read is trimmed to its CDR3 DNA, 48 bases read in frame from base 1. In the case of this clone: This receptor's antigen is unknown. Per-nucleotide qualities are absent, and no much larger clonotype sits a single base away.

The donors belonged to the validation cohort of around 110 subjects, which was separate from the roughly 670-subject first cohort. Receptor libraries were prepared by the immunoSEQ multiplex PCR assay. In the source study's methods: To diagnose cytomegalovirus status from the catalog of TCR beta chain sequences, a statistical classification framework was built. The immuneACCESS repertoire file appears here via TCRdb, limited to in-frame rearrangements. These files lack a portion of the clones; in checked studies, under half of the deficit traces to unresolved V genes, and the cause of the others is not known. V, J and clone size are taken as reported in that table, and D and trimming were inferred from the DNA itself. This sample is represented by 250,000 or so clones; around 87% of them were singletons. The ten largest make up about 0.36% of the sample. Summary of the overall study and its limitations: All 110 or so repertoires were used to score co-occurrence in the validation cohort in a later analysis, because that analysis had no HLA typing for the cohort. According to the authors, the approach could potentially be generalized to other disease states and immunological phenotypes. Of the cluster scores, 85% to 95% were above 0 in a later analysis, which found that TCRs clustered in the first cohort also tended to co-occur in the 120 or so validation repertoires. Cytomegalovirus status was reported to be diagnosed by the classifier with high specificity and sensitivity in both the original and validation cohorts. Most TCR sequences were observed very rarely across donors, whereas some public TCRs were present in many individuals. A total of 150 to 200 TCR beta chains were listed by the study as associated with cytomegalovirus. In vitro tests confirmed that a few of the cytomegalovirus-associated TCR beta chains recognize cytomegalovirus antigens.

Sequenced input: PBMCs. The clonotype comes from a woman aged 18-30 years in good health and CMV-seronegative. Rearrangement joined TRBV9 to TRBJ2-3; TRBD1 might be the D gene, on 5 matching bases. The DNA is as follows: TGTGCCAGCAGCGTAGTTCCAGGGATAGGCACAGATACGCAGTATTTT. Its product reads: CASSVVPGIGTDTQYF. The reference TRBV9 and TRBJ2-3 proteins fill in what lies around the CDR3, so the full variable domain reads DSGVTQTPKHLITATGQRVTLRCSPRSGDLSVYWYQQSLDQGLQFLIQYYNGEERAKGNILERFSAQQFPDLHSELNLSSLELGDSALYFCASSVVPGIGTDTQYFGPGTRLTVL.